A single sample is the source of the 10 T cell receptor beta chains below, sequenced in a study of memory CD4+ T cells and cytomegalovirus serostatus. Produced via immunoSEQ multiplex PCR; TCRdb's table is partial and in-frame only. The sample lists roughly 45,000 clones; around four fifths were seen once. Single viable CD3+CD4+CD8-CD45RO+ cells were sorted as the memory CD4+ T cells. Sequencing was done on a sample of memory CD4+ T cells from blood. These receptors all stem from an adult in good health and CMV-seronegative.

For the CDR3, the DNA is TGTGCCAGCAGCCAACCTGGGGCGGGACGCCCCGGTGAAGCTTTCTTT. Its translation is CASSQPGAGRPGEAFF. The chain couples TRBV4-2 to TRBJ1-1; D may be TRBD1 (5 bases). Deletions cut 2 bases from V and 7 bases from J, with 20 bases between. This CDR3 spans 16 amino acids. Per the germline V gene, CDR1 is LGHNA and CDR2 is YNFKEQ.

J is TRBJ1-3 and V is TRBV7-9, with unresolved D. Germline CDR1 SEHNR, CDR2 FQNEAQ (reference sequence). The CDR3 covers 12 residues. V lost 5 bases and J lost 2, with 4 bases in between. The CDR3: CASSPPGNTIYF. CDR3 coding DNA: TGTGCCAGCAGCCCACCTGGAAACACCATATATTTT.

This clone was seen only once. The chain links TRBV5-1 to TRBJ1-1; D gene unclear. In germline, CDR1 is SGHRS, CDR2 YFSETQ. This CDR3 region has 13 residues. The V gene lost 4 bases and the J gene lost 2 bases, with 9 bases spanning the gap. The CDR3: CASSPVLNTEAFF. In DNA, the CDR3 is TGCGCCAGCAGCCCGGTACTAAACACTGAAGCTTTCTTT.

This clone has a handful of counts. V and J are TRBV27 and TRBJ1-5, with D unresolved. This CDR3 region has 16 residues. Trimming stripped 8 bases from V and 0 bases from J, with 17 bases between. Germline lookup yields CDR1 MNHEY and CDR2 SMNVEV (reference sequence). The CDR3 DNA follows: TGTGCCAGCCGTTCCATAGGGTGGAATAGCAATCAGCCCCAGCATTTT. As protein: CASRSIGWNSNQPQHF.

The chain carries TRBV5-1 and TRBJ2-3; TRBD2 matches 11 bases. V trimming: 0 bases; J trimming: 4 bases; junction bases outside the gene matches: 7. The CDR3 totals 17 residues. The germline V gene encodes CDR1 SGHRS and CDR2 YFSETQ. CDR3 in DNA: TGCGCCAGCAGCTTGGGCCCACTAGCGGGAGATGCAGATACGCAGTATTTT. Protein sequence: CASSLGPLAGDADTQYF.

This clone has only one observation. The rearrangement joins TRBV2 to TRBJ1-4; 8 nucleotides agree with TRBD1. Per germline, CDR1 SNHLY and CDR2 FYNNEI. After removal of 4 bases from V and 8 bases from J, the junction contained 6 bases not matched to a gene. The CDR3 spans 14 residues. The CDR3 sequence is CASSGRTGNEKLFF. CDR3 DNA sequence: TGTGCCAGCAGTGGCAGGACAGGGAACGAAAAACTGTTTTTT.

The chain recombines TRBV28 with TRBJ1-5; no firm D call. Trimming cost V 5 bases and J 4 bases, with 15 bases left between them. The CDR3 loop spans 15 amino acids. Germline-derived CDR1 and CDR2 are MDHEN and SYDVKM. Here the CDR3 reads CASSPAEGRNQPQHF. For the CDR3, the DNA is TGTGCCAGCAGTCCCGCAGAGGGTAGAAATCAGCCCCAGCATTTT. Based on the CDR3 plus reference TRBV28 and TRBJ1-5, the full variable domain is DVKVTQSSRYLVKRTGEKVFLECVQDMDHENMFWYRQDPGLGLRLIYFSYDVKMKEKGDIPEGYSVSREKKERFSLILESASTNQTSMYLCASSPAEGRNQPQHFGDGTRLSIL.

The chain uses TRBV19 and TRBJ1-5; D ambiguous. Between the trimmed V and J ends, which lost 6 bases and 0 bases, there was a span of 9 bases. The CDR3 runs to 14 residues. Germline lookup yields CDR1 LNHDA and CDR2 SQIVND (reference sequence). The CDR3: CASRNIDSNQPQHF. Written as DNA, the CDR3 is TGTGCCAGTAGGAACATTGATAGCAATCAGCCCCAGCATTTT. Together with reference TRBV19 and TRBJ1-5, the CDR3 gives the full variable domain: DGGITQSPKYLFRKEGQNVTLSCEQNLNHDAMYWYRQDPGQGLRLIYYSQIVNDFQKGDIAEGYSVSREKKESFPLTVTSAQKNPTAFYLCASRNIDSNQPQHFGDGTRLSIL.

This chain connects TRBV13 to TRBJ2-5, with a weak D call TRBD2 (5 bases). This CDR3 comprises 15 residues. Between the trimmed V and J ends, which lost 6 bases and 2 bases, there was a span of 16 bases. Per the germline V gene, CDR1 is PRHDT and CDR2 is FYEKMQ (reference sequence). The chain's CDR3 is CASSKLGARQETQYF. CDR3 nucleotides: TGTGCCAGCAGTAAGCTGGGAGCACGACAAGAGACCCAGTACTTC.

This chain uses TRBV25-1 with TRBJ2-4, with 7 nucleotides matching TRBD2. V lost 4 bases, J lost 0 bases, and 9 bases stayed unmatched. The CDR3 contains 17 residues. Germline-derived CDR1 and CDR2 are MGHDK and SYGVNS. The CDR3 coding sequence is TGTGCCAGCAGTGCCGGGGGGACGGAAAGAGCCAAAAACATTCAGTACTTC. As protein: CASSAGGTERAKNIQYF.